The rows below give T cell receptor beta chains drawn from one sample of a study of T cells in Graves' hyperthyroidism and ophthalmopathy. Using its own MiXCR run on the multiplex PCR reads, TCRdb lists one record per CDR3 protein. This table has nearly 750,000 distinct CDR3 sequences, just over 35% appearing once. Sequenced sample: blood. All receptors come from a woman in her thirties or forties with Graves' hyperthyroidism. Both conserved end residues are part of each CDR3. Fields, in order: V gene, clone size, CDR3 length, D gene, J gene, CDR3 DNA, CDR3 protein. A D gene is named only where the DNA matches it firmly. Size values are once, few and many counts, or a class for expanded clones, and some rows have none.

V: TRBV7-3
size: NA
length: 14
D: TRBD2
J: TRBJ2-3
DNA: TGTGCCAGCAGCTTAATGCGGGGGTACGATACGCAGTATTTT
CDR3: CASSLMRGYDTQYF

V: TRBV29-1
size: NA
length: 18
D: NA
J: TRBJ2-5
DNA: TGCAGCGTTGAAGAGAGGGGGGGTCGAGGCGCCAGCGGAGAGACCCAGTACTTC
CDR3: CSVEERGGRGASGETQYF

V: TRBV20-1
size: once
length: 9
D: NA
J: TRBJ1-4
DNA: TGCAGTGCTGGGGGCGGGACGGTTTTT
CDR3: CSAGGGTVF

V: TRBV10-3
size: NA
length: 13
D: TRBD2
J: TRBJ2-5
DNA: TGTGCCATCAGGGGGACTACCCAAGGGACCCAGTACTTT
CDR3: CAIRGTTQGTQYF

V: TRBV19
size: many
length: 17
D: NA
J: TRBJ1-2
DNA: TGTGCCAGTAGCCGACCTAGACCGTTCAGAGCTAACTATGGCTACACCTTC
CDR3: CASSRPRPFRANYGYTF

V: TRBV20-1
size: many
length: 14
D: NA
J: TRBJ1-1
DNA: TGCAGTGCTAGAACAGGGCGGGGTTGGACTGAAGCTTTCTTT
CDR3: CSARTGRGWTEAFF

V: TRBV12-3/TRBV12-4
size: few
length: 14
D: NA
J: TRBJ1-5
DNA: TGTGCCAGCAGTTTTGACACTAGCAATCAGCCCCAGCATTTT
CDR3: CASSFDTSNQPQHF

V: TRBV7-9
size: many
length: 15
D: NA
J: TRBJ2-7
DNA: TGTGCCAGCAGCCAAGAAGGAACAGCTCTGTACGAGCAGTACTTC
CDR3: CASSQEGTALYEQYF

V: TRBV25-1
size: many
length: 16
D: NA
J: TRBJ2-7
DNA: TGTGCCAGCAGCCCCTTCAGGGGCGACCTCTCCTACGAGCAGTACTTC
CDR3: CASSPFRGDLSYEQYF

V: TRBV20-1
size: NA
length: 13
D: TRBD1
J: TRBJ2-7
DNA: TGCAGTGGCAGAGACAGGGGGTCCTACGAGCAGTACTTC
CDR3: CSGRDRGSYEQYF

V: TRBV7-9
size: NA
length: 14
D: NA
J: TRBJ1-3
DNA: TGTGCCAGCAGCTGGACACTCTCTGGAAACACCATATATTTT
CDR3: CASSWTLSGNTIYF

V: TRBV29-1
size: NA
length: 15
D: TRBD1
J: TRBJ2-5
DNA: TGCAGCGTTGTTGGGACAGGGAGTGGCCAAGAGACCCAGTACTTC
CDR3: CSVVGTGSGQETQYF

V: TRBV24-1
size: many
length: 16
D: TRBD1
J: TRBJ1-2
DNA: TGTGCCACCAGTGATGCGACCAGGGGGCGCTTCTATGGCTACACCTTC
CDR3: CATSDATRGRFYGYTF

V: TRBV5-1
size: few
length: 15
D: NA
J: TRBJ1-1
DNA: TGCGCCAGCAGCTTGGGGGGAGGGGAATACACTGAAGCTTTCTTT
CDR3: CASSLGGGEYTEAFF

V: TRBV29-1
size: NA
length: 13
D: NA
J: TRBJ2-7
DNA: TGCAGCGTTGAAGGTAATAGCGCCTACGAGCAGTACTTC
CDR3: CSVEGNSAYEQYF

V: TRBV2
size: once
length: 15
D: NA
J: TRBJ1-3
DNA: TGTGCCAGCACGCCGGGACCGCGCTCTGGAAACACCATATATTTT
CDR3: CASTPGPRSGNTIYF

V: TRBV7-2
size: many
length: 15
D: NA
J: TRBJ1-5
DNA: TGTGCCAGCAGCTTAATCGACAGTAGCAATCAGCCCCAGCATTTT
CDR3: CASSLIDSSNQPQHF

V: TRBV6-5
size: NA
length: 16
D: NA
J: TRBJ1-2
DNA: TGTGCCAGCAGTTACGAGAGCCCAGGGATCCGCTATGGCTACACCTTC
CDR3: CASSYESPGIRYGYTF

V: TRBV7-9
size: many
length: 12
D: TRBD1
J: TRBJ1-1
DNA: TGTGCCAGCAGCTTGGGGACAGGGGGAGCTTTCTTT
CDR3: CASSLGTGGAFF

V: TRBV5-8
size: many
length: 15
D: NA
J: TRBJ1-5
DNA: TGTGCCAGCAGCTTGGGGTGGGGGGCTAATCAGCCCCAGCATTTT
CDR3: CASSLGWGANQPQHF

V: TRBV4-1
size: many
length: 11
D: NA
J: TRBJ2-7
DNA: TGCGCCAGCAGCAAGGACCTACACCAATACTTC
CDR3: CASSKDLHQYF

V: TRBV7-3
size: many
length: 13
D: NA
J: TRBJ1-1
DNA: TGTGCCAGCAGCTCGAGTCCCGACACTGAAGCTTTCTTT
CDR3: CASSSSPDTEAFF

V: TRBV7-9
size: few
length: 16
D: TRBD1
J: TRBJ1-5
DNA: TGTGCCAGCAGCGACACCGGGACAGGGGGCTTGCAGCCCCAGCATTTT
CDR3: CASSDTGTGGLQPQHF